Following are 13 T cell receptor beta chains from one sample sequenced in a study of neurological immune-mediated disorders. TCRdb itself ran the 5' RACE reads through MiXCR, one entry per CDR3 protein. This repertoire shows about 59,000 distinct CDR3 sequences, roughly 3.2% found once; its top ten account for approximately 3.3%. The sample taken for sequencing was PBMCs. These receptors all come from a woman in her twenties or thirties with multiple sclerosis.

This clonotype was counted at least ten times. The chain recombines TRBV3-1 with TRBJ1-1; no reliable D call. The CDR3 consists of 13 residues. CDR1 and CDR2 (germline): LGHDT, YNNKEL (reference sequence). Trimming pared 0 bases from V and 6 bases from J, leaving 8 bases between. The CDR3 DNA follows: TGTGCCAGCAGCCAAGAGCCGGCCCCTGAAGCTTTCTTT. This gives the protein CASSQEPAPEAFF. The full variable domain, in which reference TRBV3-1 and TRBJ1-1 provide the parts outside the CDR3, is DTAVSQTPKYLVTQMGNDKSIKCEQNLGHDTMYWYKQDSKKFLKIMFSYNNKELIINETVPNRFSPKSPDKAHLNLHINSLELGDSAVYFCASSQEPAPEAFFGQGTRLTVV.

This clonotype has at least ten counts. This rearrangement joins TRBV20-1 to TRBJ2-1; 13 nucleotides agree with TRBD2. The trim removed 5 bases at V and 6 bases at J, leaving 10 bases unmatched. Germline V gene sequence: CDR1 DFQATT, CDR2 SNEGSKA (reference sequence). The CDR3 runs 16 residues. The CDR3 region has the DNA TGCAGTGCTCAGAGCCCGGGACTAGCGGGATCCAATGAGCAGTTCTTC. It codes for CSAQSPGLAGSNEQFF.

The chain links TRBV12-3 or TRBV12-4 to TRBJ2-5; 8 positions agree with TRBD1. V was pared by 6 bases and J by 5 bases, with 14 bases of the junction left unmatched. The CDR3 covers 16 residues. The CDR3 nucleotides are TGTGCCAGCAGCCTATTCCCAGGGGGCCTCCTCGAGACCCAGTACTTC. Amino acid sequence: CASSLFPGGLLETQYF.

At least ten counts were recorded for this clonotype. The CDR3 bases are TGTGCCCAGATGGGGAACACTGAAGCTTTCTTT. Translated, it gives CAQMGNTEAFF. The rearrangement links TRBV12-5 to TRBJ1-1, with unresolved D. The CDR3 contains 11 residues. Germline V CDR1 and CDR2: LGHNT, FRNRAP.

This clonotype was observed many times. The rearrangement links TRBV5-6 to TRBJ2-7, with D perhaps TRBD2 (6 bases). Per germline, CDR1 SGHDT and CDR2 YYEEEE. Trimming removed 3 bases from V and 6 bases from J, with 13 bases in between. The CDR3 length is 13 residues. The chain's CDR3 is CASSSGLGGEQYF. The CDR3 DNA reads TGTGCCAGCAGCTCCGGTTTGGGGGGCGAGCAGTACTTC.

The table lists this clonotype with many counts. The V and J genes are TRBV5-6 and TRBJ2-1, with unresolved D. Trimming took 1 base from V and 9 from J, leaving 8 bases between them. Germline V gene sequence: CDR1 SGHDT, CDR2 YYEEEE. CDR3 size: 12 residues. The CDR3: CASSLKWGEQFF. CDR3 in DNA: TGTGCCAGCAGCTTGAAGTGGGGTGAGCAGTTCTTC.

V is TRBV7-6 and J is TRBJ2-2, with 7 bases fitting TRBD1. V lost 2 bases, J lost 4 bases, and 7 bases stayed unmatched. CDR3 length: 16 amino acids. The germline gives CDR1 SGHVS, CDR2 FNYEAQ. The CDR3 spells CASSLSAGGSTGELFF. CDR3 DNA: TGTGCCAGCAGCTTATCAGCAGGGGGAAGCACCGGGGAGCTGTTTTTT.

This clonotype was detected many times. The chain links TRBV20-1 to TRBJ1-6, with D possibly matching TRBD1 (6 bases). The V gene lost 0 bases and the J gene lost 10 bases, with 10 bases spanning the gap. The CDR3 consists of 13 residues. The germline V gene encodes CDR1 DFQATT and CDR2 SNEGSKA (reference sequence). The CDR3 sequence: CSARDTGKSPLHF. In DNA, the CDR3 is TGCAGTGCTAGAGACACAGGGAAATCACCCCTCCACTTT.

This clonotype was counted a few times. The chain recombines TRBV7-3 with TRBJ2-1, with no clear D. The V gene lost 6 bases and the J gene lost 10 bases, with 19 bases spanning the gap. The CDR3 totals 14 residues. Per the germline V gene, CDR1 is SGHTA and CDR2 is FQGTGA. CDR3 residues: CASSLNPSLTEQFF. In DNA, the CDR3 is TGTGCCAGCAGTTTGAACCCCTCCTTAACGGAGCAGTTCTTC.

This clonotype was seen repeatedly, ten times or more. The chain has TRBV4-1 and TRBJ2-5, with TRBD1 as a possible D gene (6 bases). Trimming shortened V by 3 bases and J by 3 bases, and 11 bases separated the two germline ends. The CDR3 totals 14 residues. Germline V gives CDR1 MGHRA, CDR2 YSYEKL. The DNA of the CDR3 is TGCGCCAGCAGCCACCAAGGGGGAGAAGAGACCCAGTACTTC. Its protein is CASSHQGGEETQYF.

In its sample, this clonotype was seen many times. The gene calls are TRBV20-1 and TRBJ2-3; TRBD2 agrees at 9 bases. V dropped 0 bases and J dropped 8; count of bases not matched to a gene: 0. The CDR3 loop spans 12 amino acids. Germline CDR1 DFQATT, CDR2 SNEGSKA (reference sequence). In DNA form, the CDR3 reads TGCAGTGCTAGAGAGACTAGCGGTACGCAGTATTTT. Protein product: CSARETSGTQYF.

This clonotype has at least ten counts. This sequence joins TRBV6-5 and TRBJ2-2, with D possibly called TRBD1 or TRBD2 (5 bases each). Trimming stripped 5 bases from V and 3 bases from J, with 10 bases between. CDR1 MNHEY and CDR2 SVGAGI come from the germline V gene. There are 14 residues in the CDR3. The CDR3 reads CASSEGWDTGELFF. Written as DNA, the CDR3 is TGTGCCAGCAGTGAGGGGTGGGACACCGGGGAGCTGTTTTTT.

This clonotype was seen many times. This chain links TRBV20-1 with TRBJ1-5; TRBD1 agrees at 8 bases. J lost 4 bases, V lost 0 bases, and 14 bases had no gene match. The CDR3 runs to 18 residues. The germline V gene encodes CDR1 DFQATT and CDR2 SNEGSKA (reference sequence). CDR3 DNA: TGCAGTGCTAGAGATTCGCGACAGGGGACCTCCAGAAATCAGCCCCAGCATTTT. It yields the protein CSARDSRQGTSRNQPQHF.